This T cell receptor beta chain was profiled in a study of blood T cell repertoires in COVID-19. Overall study context: Spain, Italy and the United States supplied samples that represented acute and convalescent COVID-19. Sample material is recorded as cDNA or gDNA derived from T cells, B-cell-depleted T cells, or PBMCs.

In Seattle, patients joined the study during active infection and were tracked longitudinally. In the authors' workflow: Reference gene primer amplification gave nucleated cell count estimates. This table comes from immunoSEQ multiplex PCR, and its TCRdb copy is limited to in-frame clones, with some not included. From that table come the V and J calls and clone size; the DNA was used to work out D and trimming. This table holds approximately 150,000 clones, 79% found once. Germline lookup yields CDR1 MNHEY and CDR2 SVGEGT. The V gene lost 6 bases and the J gene lost 0 bases, with 12 bases spanning the gap. CDR3 length equals 15 residues.

The sample was peripheral blood. The chain uses TRBV6-2 or TRBV6-3 and TRBJ1-3; D is possibly TRBD1 (5 bases). This receptor was identified in a woman in her fifties or sixties with COVID-19, enrolled during active disease. The CDR3 loop reads CASSSRTISGNTIYF. CDR3 DNA sequence: TGTGCCAGCAGCTCAAGGACAATCTCTGGAAACACCATATATTTT.